This T cell receptor (beta chain) comes out of a study of OX40 agonist ivuxolimab in advanced cancers. Sequencing was performed with immunoSEQ multiplex PCR; in TCRdb, only in-frame clones are kept and a portion is missing. The sample contains 90,000 to 150,000 clones, roughly nine tenths of which appear only once. Unmatched junction bases numbered 7, after V lost 5 bases and J lost 9 bases. The CDR3 runs to 13 residues. CDR1 is SGHTA and CDR2 is FQGTGA in the germline V gene. This sequence joins TRBV7-3 and TRBJ2-1; 7 bases fit TRBD1. This sequence originates from an adult with an advanced solid tumor such as melanoma, head and neck, liver or kidney cancer. The specimen comprised CD4+ or CD8+ T cells sorted from blood, sampled in a trial of the OX40 agonist ivuxolimab. CDR3 nucleotide sequence: TGTGCCAGCAGCCCGACAGGGCAGGGTGAGCAGTTCTTC. It yields the protein CASSPTGQGEQFF.